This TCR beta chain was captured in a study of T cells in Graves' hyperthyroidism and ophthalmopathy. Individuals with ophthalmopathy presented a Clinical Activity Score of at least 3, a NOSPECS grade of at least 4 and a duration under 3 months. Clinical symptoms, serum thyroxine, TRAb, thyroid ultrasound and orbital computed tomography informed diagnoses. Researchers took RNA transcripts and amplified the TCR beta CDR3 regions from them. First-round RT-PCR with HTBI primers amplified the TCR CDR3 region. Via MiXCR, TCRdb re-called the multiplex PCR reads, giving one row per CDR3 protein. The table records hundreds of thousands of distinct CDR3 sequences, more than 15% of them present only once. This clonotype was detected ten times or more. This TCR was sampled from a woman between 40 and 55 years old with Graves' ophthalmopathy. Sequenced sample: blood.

The chain's CDR3 is CASSLVGPAMGQYF. The CDR3 nucleotides are TGTGCCAGCAGCTTGGTGGGCCCAGCTATGGGGCAGTACTTC. This chain joins TRBV5-6 and TRBJ2-7; no clear D. Trimming stripped 0 bases from V and 9 bases from J, with 16 bases between. Germline lookup yields CDR1 SGHDT and CDR2 YYEEEE. The CDR3 covers 14 residues. The full variable domain, rest sourced from reference TRBV5-6 and TRBJ2-7, is DAGVTQSPTHLIKTRGQQVTLRCSPKSGHDTVSWYQQALGQGPQFIFQYYEEEERQRGNFPDRFSGHQFPNYSSELNVNALLLGDSALYLCASSLVGPAMGQYFGPGTRLTVT.